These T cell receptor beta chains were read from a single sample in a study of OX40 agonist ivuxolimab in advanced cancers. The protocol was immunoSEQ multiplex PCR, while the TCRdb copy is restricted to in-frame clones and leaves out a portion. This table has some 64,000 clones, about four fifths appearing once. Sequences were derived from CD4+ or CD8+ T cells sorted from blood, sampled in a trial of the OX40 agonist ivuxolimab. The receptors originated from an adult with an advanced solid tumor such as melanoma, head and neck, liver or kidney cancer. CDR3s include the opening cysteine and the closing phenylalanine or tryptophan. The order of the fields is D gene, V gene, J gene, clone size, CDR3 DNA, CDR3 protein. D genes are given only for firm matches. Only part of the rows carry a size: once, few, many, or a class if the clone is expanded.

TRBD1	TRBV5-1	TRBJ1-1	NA	TGCGCCAGCAGCTTGGATGGGACAGGGTTGAACACTGAAGCTTTCTTT	CASSLDGTGLNTEAFF
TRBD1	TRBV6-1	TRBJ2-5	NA	TGTGCCAGCAGTGAACAGGGGGCTGGGGAGACCCAGTACTTC	CASSEQGAGETQYF
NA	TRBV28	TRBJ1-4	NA	TGTGCCAGCAGTATTCGGGGCCGGGAGTTTGAAAAACTGTTTTTT	CASSIRGREFEKLFF
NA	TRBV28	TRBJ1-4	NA	TGTGCCAGCAGCCCCACGGGAGCCGGTGGTGAAAAACTGTTTTTT	CASSPTGAGGEKLFF
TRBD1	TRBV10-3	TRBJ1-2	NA	TGTGCCATCACCCGGACAGGGAAAGCTGTAACATTGTGGGGACAGGGAGGCAGTAGCGATGGCTACACCTTC	CAITRTGKAVTLWGQGGSSDGYTF
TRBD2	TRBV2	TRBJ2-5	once	TGTGCCAGGCGGGAGAGGGTAAGGGAGACCCAGTACTTC	CARRERVRETQYF
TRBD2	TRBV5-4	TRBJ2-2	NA	TGTGCCAGCAGCTTGGTCGGCGGGAGTGAGACCGGGGAGCTGTTTTTT	CASSLVGGSETGELFF
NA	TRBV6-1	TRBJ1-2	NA	TGTGCCAGCAGTCGGGGGAGAACGGTCTATGGCTACACCTTC	CASSRGRTVYGYTF
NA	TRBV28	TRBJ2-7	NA	TGTGCCAGCAGTTTACTTTTACTGACAGGAAACTACGAGCAGTACTTC	CASSLLLLTGNYEQYF
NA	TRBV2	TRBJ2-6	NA	TGTGCCAGCAGTCATAGGACCTACTCTGGGGCCAACGTCCTGACTTTC	CASSHRTYSGANVLTF
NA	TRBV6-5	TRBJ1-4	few	TGTGCCAGCAGTTACTCCAGAAGGGACGAAAAACTGTTTTTT	CASSYSRRDEKLFF